These 3 T cell receptor beta chains share one sample of origin, sequenced in a study of T cell repertoires in cytomegalovirus infection. TCRdb ran MiXCR on the reads and lists one entry per CDR3 protein. The sample consists of some 160,000 distinct CDR3 sequences, approximately 17% of them appearing once. Sequences were obtained from CD8+ T cells from PBMCs. All receptors come from a human donor in good health (CMV status not recorded). Some clones in this sample may be carry-over from other donors' samples.

The chain is built from TRBV13 and TRBJ2-2, with unresolved D. V was clipped by 6 bases and J by 6 bases, with 11 bases between them. Germline V lookup: CDR1 PRHDT, CDR2 FYEKMQ (reference sequence). CDR3 length equals 13 residues. The CDR3 sequence is CASRAADPGELFF. CDR3 DNA: TGTGCCAGCAGGGCCGCGGATCCCGGGGAGCTGTTTTTT.

The rearrangement uses TRBV28 and TRBJ2-7; D remains ambiguous. Germline CDR1 and CDR2: MDHEN and SYDVKM. The CDR3 runs 12 residues. Trimming left V 3 bases short and J 2 bases short, with 5 bases between. The CDR3 bases are TGTGCCAGCAGTTTCCCTACCTACGAGCAGTACTTC. Its protein is CASSFPTYEQYF.

This chain uses TRBV7-9 with TRBJ2-3; tentatively, D is TRBD2 (5 bases). The V and J ends lost 5 bases and 6 bases respectively, with 24 bases between them. From germline, CDR1 is SEHNR and CDR2 FQNEAQ (reference sequence). The CDR3 has 17 residues. CDR3 sequence: CASSRNRGEVRGDTQYF. The CDR3 coding sequence is TGTGCCAGCAGCCGCAATCGTGGTGAAGTCCGCGGGGATACGCAGTATTTT.